A selection of T cell receptor beta chains follows, all from one sample in a study of glioma-infiltrating T cells after dendritic cell vaccination. Produced via immunoSEQ multiplex PCR; TCRdb's table is partial and in-frame only. This sample has around 97,000 clones; roughly 79% occur once, and the top ten carry about 12%. Sample: blood, taken before dendritic cell vaccination. The receptors here all came from a human donor with glioblastoma. CDR3s include the opening cysteine and the closing phenylalanine or tryptophan. D genes are given only for firm matches. Expanded clones get a size class; other rows say once, few or many, or leave the size out.

CDR3nt | CDR3aa | abundance | j_gene | v_gene | d_gene
TGCGCCAGCAGCTTGGCCGGAGAAGCGGGGGAGGGCAATGAGCAGTTCTTC | CASSLAGEAGEGNEQFF | NA | TRBJ2-1 | TRBV5-1 | TRBD2
TGTGCCAGCAGCTTAGAAACAAACACAGATACGCAGTATTTT | CASSLETNTDTQYF | NA | TRBJ2-3 | TRBV7-2 | NA
TGTGCCTGGGCGAAACAGGGAAGTCTCGACTATGGCTACACCTTC | CAWAKQGSLDYGYTF | NA | TRBJ1-2 | TRBV30 | NA
TGTGCCAGCAGCTTAAATAGCTACCAGCATAGTGAGCAGTTCTTC | CASSLNSYQHSEQFF | NA | TRBJ2-1 | TRBV7-9 | NA
TGTGCCAGCTCACCGCTGGACAGGGAGGGCGGCTACACCTTC | CASSPLDREGGYTF | NA | TRBJ1-2 | TRBV18 | TRBD1
TGTGCCAGCAGCGTAGGGTTACAGGAAGCTAACTATGGCTACACCTTC | CASSVGLQEANYGYTF | NA | TRBJ1-2 | TRBV9 | NA
TGCGCCAGCAGCGACTACCCGGGACTAGCCTCCAATGAGCAGTTCTTC | CASSDYPGLASNEQFF | NA | TRBJ2-1 | TRBV5-1 | TRBD2
TGTGCCAGCAGTTCCGGGACAGGGGGCGGGAACATTCAGTACTTC | CASSSGTGGGNIQYF | NA | TRBJ2-4 | TRBV7-6 | TRBD1
TGTGCCTGGAGCCCCTTGGACAGCTATTTCTCTGGAAACACCATATATTTT | CAWSPLDSYFSGNTIYF | NA | TRBJ1-3 | TRBV30 | NA
TGTGCCAGCACAAACCCTACGAACACCGGGGAGCTGTTTTTT | CASTNPTNTGELFF | NA | TRBJ2-2 | TRBV7-9 | NA
TGCGCCAGCAGCTTGGTTCGGGGTTCGGGAACTGAAGCTTTCTTT | CASSLVRGSGTEAFF | NA | TRBJ1-1 | TRBV5-1 | NA
TGTGCCAGCAGCTCGGGACAGGGTACGCTCTATGGCTACACCTTC | CASSSGQGTLYGYTF | once | TRBJ1-2 | TRBV13 | TRBD1
TGTGCCAGCAGCTTGGACAGGATGGACCAGCCCCAGCATTTT | CASSLDRMDQPQHF | NA | TRBJ1-5 | TRBV11-2 | TRBD1
TGTGCCAGCAGCTCCCTTCGGGGGTATGATTCACCCCTCCACTTT | CASSSLRGYDSPLHF | few | TRBJ1-6 | TRBV11-2 | NA
TGTGCCAGCAGTACCGAAACTAGCGGGGGGGCCGATGAGCAGTTCTTC | CASSTETSGGADEQFF | NA | TRBJ2-1 | TRBV27 | TRBD2
TGCGCCAGCAGCACTGACGGGACTAGCGGGGGAGAGACCCAGTACTTC | CASSTDGTSGGETQYF | NA | TRBJ2-5 | TRBV5-1 | TRBD2
TGTGCCAGCACCGCGGGGAGGGAACGGAATTATGGCTACACCTTC | CASTAGRERNYGYTF | NA | TRBJ1-2 | TRBV7-8 | NA
TGTGCCAGCTCATCAGGCCGCCTGGCAGGGGGTGTTCAGCCCCAGCATTTT | CASSSGRLAGGVQPQHF | NA | TRBJ1-5 | TRBV18 | TRBD1
TGTGCCAGCAGCTTAGCGGGGACTAGAGATTACAATGAGCAGTTCTTC | CASSLAGTRDYNEQFF | once | TRBJ2-1 | TRBV7-2 | TRBD2
TGTGCCAGCAGCTTGCCAGGGGTGCCAGATACGCAGTATTTT | CASSLPGVPDTQYF | NA | TRBJ2-3 | TRBV11-3 | NA
TGCGCCAGCAGCATTCGACTAGCGGGGTACAATGAGCAGTTCTTC | CASSIRLAGYNEQFF | NA | TRBJ2-1 | TRBV5-1 | TRBD2
TGTGCCAGCAGCGTAGCCTACAGGAACACTGAAGCTTTCTTT | CASSVAYRNTEAFF | once | TRBJ1-1 | TRBV9 | NA
TGCGCCAGCAGCCAAGAACTAGGAAACACCATATATTTT | CASSQELGNTIYF | NA | TRBJ1-3 | TRBV4-1 | NA
TGTGCCCCGGGGGGGAGCGGCACTGAAGCTTTCTTT | CAPGGSGTEAFF | NA | TRBJ1-1 | TRBV6-4 | NA
TGTGCCAGCAGCTTACAGGGTTTTGGCTACACCTTC | CASSLQGFGYTF | few | TRBJ1-2 | TRBV11-2 | NA
TGTGCCAGCAGCCCCAGGACAGGGAGGGGTGAAAAACTGTTTTTT | CASSPRTGRGEKLFF | NA | TRBJ1-4 | TRBV5-6 | TRBD1
TGTGCCAGCAGCCTCGGACAGGGGAGCTATGGCTACACCTTC | CASSLGQGSYGYTF | NA | TRBJ1-2 | TRBV6-5 | TRBD1
TGTGTCAGCAGCCATGCGCCAAGCCCTCTCTACGAGCAGTACTTC | CVSSHAPSPLYEQYF | NA | TRBJ2-7 | TRBV11-3 | NA
TGTGCCAGTAGTATCAGCGCCAACTCCTACGAGCAGTACTTC | CASSISANSYEQYF | few | TRBJ2-7 | TRBV19 | NA
TGTGCCAGCAGCTTGTTCAGGGGGCGTTGGACTGAAGCTTTCTTT | CASSLFRGRWTEAFF | NA | TRBJ1-1 | TRBV5-4 | TRBD1
TGCGCCAGCACCACAGGGGTAGCTGGGACCCAGTACTTC | CASTTGVAGTQYF | few | TRBJ2-5 | TRBV10-2 | TRBD1
TGTGCCAGTAGTCTCCGGACACGGGACACGTATAGCAATCAGCCCCAGCATTTT | CASSLRTRDTYSNQPQHF | NA | TRBJ1-5 | TRBV19 | NA
TGCGCCAGCAGCCAAGATTACCGGACAGGGTGGGATGGCTACACCTTC | CASSQDYRTGWDGYTF | NA | TRBJ1-2 | TRBV4-1 | TRBD1
TGTGCCAGCAGCACCCCGGGACTAGCGGGGCACCTACAAGAGACCCAGTACTTC | CASSTPGLAGHLQETQYF | NA | TRBJ2-5 | TRBV7-8 | TRBD2
TGTGCCAGCACCTCCGGGACAGCTAGCACAGATACGCAGTATTTT | CASTSGTASTDTQYF | NA | TRBJ2-3 | TRBV5-4 | TRBD1
TGTGCCAGCGGGGGATCAGGGGCCCAAGAGACCCAGTACTTC | CASGGSGAQETQYF | NA | TRBJ2-5 | TRBV21-1 | NA
TGTGCCAGCAGCCAAGATGGGGGGAGCAATCAGCCCCAGCATTTT | CASSQDGGSNQPQHF | few | TRBJ1-5 | TRBV4-2 | NA
TGTGCCAGAAGGCCACTACAGGAAGCCTACGAGCAGTACTTC | CARRPLQEAYEQYF | NA | TRBJ2-7 | TRBV2 | NA
TGCGCCAGCAGCAGGGACTTACCGAGCTCCTACGAGCAGTACTTC | CASSRDLPSSYEQYF | NA | TRBJ2-7 | TRBV5-1 | NA
TGTGCCAGCAGCCAAGAGGCTAGCGCGAGCTCCTACGAGCAGTACTTC | CASSQEASASSYEQYF | medium-sized | TRBJ2-7 | TRBV4-2 | NA
TGTGCCAGCAGTTACTCCTTCGAGGACTCAAATGAGCAGTTCTTC | CASSYSFEDSNEQFF | NA | TRBJ2-1 | TRBV6-5 | NA
TGTGCCAGCAGCTTGTCCTCCTACGAGCAGTACTTC | CASSLSSYEQYF | NA | TRBJ2-7 | TRBV5-6 | NA
TGTGCCAGTAGTAGAAGCCTGGTAGAGGGGGCGCAGTCCGGGGAGCTGTTTTTT | CASSRSLVEGAQSGELFF | NA | TRBJ2-2 | TRBV19 | TRBD1
TGTGCCAGCAGCGTAAGCGGGGAAATCACCGGGGAGCTGTTTTTT | CASSVSGEITGELFF | NA | TRBJ2-2 | TRBV9 | TRBD2
TGTGCCAGCAGCGGCGGGACCTACAATGAGCAGTTCTTC | CASSGGTYNEQFF | NA | TRBJ2-1 | TRBV9 | NA